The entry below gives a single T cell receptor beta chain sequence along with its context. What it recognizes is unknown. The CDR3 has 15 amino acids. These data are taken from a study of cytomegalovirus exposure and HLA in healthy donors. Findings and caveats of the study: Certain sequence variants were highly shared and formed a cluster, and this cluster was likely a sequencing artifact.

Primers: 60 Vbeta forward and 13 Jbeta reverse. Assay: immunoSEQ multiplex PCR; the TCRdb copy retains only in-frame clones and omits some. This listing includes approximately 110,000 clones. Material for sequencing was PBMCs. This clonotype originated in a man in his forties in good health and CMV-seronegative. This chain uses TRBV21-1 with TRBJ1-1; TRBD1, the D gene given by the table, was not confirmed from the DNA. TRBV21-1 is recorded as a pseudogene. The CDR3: CASRTTGGFDTEAFF. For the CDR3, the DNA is TGTGCCAGCAGGACGACAGGGGGTTTTGACACTGAAGCTTTCTTT.